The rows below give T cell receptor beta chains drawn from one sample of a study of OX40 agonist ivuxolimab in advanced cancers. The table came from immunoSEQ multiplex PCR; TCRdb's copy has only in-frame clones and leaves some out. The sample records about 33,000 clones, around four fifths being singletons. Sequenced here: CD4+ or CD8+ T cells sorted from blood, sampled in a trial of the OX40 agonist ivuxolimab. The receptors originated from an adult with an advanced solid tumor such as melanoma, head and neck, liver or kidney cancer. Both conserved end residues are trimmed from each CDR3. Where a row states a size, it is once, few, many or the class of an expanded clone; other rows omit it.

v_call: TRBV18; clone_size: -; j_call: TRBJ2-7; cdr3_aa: ASSPRTGLEEQY
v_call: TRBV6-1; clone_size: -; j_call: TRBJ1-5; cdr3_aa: ASSELGGNQPQH
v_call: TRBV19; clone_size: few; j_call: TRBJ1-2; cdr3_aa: ASSIWLATGDYGYT
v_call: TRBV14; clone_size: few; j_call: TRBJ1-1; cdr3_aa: ASSPTGRGMATEAF
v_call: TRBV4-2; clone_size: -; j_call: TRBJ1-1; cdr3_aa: ASSQGGAMLEAF
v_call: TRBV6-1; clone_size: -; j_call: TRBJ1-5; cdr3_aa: ASRQVMKPAQH
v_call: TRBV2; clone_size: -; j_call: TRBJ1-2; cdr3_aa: ASGELQGGNYGYT
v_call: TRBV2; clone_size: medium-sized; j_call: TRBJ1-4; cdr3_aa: ASKTALNEKLF
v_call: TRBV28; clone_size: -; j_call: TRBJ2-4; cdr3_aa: ASTGEGTMAGKNIQY
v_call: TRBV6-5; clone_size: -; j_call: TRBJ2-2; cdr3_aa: ASSYSGTGRTGELF
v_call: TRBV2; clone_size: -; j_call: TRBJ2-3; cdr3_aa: ASRIITDTQY
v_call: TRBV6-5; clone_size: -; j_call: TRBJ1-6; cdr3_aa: ASSLLQGSPLH
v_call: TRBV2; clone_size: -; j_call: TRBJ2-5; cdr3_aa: ASSAGGRRETQY
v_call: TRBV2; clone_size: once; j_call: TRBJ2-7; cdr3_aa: ASSEGGDEQY
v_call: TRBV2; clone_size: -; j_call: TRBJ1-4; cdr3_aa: ASSEGGPYEKLF
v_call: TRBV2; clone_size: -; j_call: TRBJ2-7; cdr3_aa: ASSLAGEYEQY
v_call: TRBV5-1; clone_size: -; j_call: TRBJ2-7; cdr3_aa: ASSSTRSYEQY
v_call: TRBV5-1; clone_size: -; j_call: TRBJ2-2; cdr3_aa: ASSLGVDTGELF
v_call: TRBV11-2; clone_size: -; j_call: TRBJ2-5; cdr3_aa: ASSLGLPQEAQY
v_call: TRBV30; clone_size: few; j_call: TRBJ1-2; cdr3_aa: ATYRDRQTNYGYT
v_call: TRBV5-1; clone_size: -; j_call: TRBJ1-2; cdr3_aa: ASSPQEAMGYGYT
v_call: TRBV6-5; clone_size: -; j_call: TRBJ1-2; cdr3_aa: ASSYAARPYGYT
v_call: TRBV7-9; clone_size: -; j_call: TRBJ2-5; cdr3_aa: ASSQGTGKREETQY